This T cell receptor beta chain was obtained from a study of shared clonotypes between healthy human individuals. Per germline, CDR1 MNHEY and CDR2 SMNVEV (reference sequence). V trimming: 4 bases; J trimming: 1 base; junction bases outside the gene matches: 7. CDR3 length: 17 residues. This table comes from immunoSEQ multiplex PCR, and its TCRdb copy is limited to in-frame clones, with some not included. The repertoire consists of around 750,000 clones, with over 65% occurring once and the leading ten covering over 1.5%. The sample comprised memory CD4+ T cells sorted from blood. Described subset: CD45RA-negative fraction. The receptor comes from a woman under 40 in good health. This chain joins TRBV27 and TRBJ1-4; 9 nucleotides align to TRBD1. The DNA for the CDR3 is TGTGCCAGCAGTTCCGCGGGACAGGGTGGAACTAATGAAAAACTGTTTTTT. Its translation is CASSSAGQGGTNEKLFF.